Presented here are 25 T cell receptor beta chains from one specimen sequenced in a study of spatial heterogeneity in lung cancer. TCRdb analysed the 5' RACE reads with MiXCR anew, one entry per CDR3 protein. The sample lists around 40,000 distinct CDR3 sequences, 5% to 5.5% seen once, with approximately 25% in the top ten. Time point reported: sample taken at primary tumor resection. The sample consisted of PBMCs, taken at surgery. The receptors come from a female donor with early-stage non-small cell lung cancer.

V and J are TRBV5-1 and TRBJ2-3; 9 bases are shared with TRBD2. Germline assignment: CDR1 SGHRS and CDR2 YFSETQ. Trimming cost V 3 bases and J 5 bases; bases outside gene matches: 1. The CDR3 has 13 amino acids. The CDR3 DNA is TGCGCCAGCAGCTCAGCGGGGGGAGATACGCAGTATTTT. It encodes CASSSAGGDTQYF.

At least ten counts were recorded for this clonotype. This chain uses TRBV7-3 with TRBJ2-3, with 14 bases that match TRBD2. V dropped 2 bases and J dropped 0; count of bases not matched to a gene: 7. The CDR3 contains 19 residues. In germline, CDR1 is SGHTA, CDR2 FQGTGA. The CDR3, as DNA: TGTGCCAGCAGCTTACGCGGGACTAGCGGGGGCCACAGCACAGATACGCAGTATTTT. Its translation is CASSLRGTSGGHSTDTQYF.

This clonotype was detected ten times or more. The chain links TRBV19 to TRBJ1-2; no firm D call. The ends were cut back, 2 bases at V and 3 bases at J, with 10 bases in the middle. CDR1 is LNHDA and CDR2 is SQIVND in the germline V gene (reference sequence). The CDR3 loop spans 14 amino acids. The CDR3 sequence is CASSISSGHYGYTF. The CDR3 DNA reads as TGTGCCAGTAGTATATCCTCCGGGCACTATGGCTACACCTTC.

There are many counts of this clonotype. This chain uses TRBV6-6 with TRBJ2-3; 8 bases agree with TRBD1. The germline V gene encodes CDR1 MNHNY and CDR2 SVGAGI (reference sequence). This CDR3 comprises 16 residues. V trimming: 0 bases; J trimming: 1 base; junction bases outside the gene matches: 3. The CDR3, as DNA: TGTGCCAGCAGTTACTCGACAGGGGTTGGCACAGATACGCAGTATTTT. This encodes CASSYSTGVGTDTQYF.

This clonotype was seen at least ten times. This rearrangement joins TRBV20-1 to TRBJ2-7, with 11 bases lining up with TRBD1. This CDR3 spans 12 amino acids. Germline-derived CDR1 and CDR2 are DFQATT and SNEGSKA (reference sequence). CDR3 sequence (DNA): TGCAGCCCGGGACAGGGGGCCTACGAGCAGTACTTC. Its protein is CSPGQGAYEQYF.

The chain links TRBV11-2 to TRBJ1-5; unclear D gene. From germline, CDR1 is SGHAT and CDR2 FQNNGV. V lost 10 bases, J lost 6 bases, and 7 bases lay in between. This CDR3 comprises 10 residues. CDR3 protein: CAILSQPQHF. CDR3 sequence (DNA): TGTGCCATCTTAAGTCAGCCCCAGCATTTT.

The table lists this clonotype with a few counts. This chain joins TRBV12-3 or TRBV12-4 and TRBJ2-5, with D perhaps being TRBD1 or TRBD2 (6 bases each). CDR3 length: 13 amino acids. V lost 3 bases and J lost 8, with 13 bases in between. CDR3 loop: CASSLGGPGTQYF. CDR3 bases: TGTGCCAGCAGTTTGGGGGGCCCGGGAACCCAGTACTTC.

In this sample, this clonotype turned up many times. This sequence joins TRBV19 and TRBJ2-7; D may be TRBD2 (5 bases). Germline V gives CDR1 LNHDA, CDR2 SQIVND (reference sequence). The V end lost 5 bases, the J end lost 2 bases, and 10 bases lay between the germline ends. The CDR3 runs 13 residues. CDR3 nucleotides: TGTGCCAGTAGTCGTCGGGGAGCCTACGAGCAGTACTTC. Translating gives CASSRRGAYEQYF.

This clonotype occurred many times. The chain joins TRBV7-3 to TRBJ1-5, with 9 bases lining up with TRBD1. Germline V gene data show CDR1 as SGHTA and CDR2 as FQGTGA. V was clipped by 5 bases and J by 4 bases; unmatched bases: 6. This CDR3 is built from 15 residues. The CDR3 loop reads CASSRTGVSNQPQHF. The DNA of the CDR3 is TGTGCCAGCAGCCGGACAGGGGTCAGTAATCAGCCCCAGCATTTT.

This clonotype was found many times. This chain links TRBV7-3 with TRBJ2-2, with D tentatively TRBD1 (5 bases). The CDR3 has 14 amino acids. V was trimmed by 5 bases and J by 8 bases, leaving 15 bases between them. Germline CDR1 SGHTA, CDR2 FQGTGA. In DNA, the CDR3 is TGTGCCAGCAGCCCAAGGGGCCCTGGTGGGGAGCTGTTTTTT. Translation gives CASSPRGPGGELFF.

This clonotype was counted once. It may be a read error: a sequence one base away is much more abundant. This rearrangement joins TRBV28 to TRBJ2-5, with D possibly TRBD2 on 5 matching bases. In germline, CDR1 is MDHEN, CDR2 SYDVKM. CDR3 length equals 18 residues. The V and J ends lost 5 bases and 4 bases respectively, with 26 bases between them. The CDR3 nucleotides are TGTGCCAGCAGTCATCCGCTCCGGGCTAGCACCGGTGCAGAGACCCAGTACTTC. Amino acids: CASSHPLRASTGAETQYF.

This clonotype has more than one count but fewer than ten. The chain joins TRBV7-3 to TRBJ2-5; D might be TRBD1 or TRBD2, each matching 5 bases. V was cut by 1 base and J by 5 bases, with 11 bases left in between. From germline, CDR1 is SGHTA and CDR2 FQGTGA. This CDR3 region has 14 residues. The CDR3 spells CASSLNAREETQYF. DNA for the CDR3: TGTGCCAGCAGCTTAAATGCCAGGGAGGAGACCCAGTACTTC. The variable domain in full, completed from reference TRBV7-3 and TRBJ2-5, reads GAGVSQTPSNKVTEKGKYVELRCDPISGHTALYWYRQSLGQGPEFLIYFQGTGAADDSGLPNDRFFAVRPEGSVSTLKIQRTERGDSAVYLCASSLNAREETQYFGPGTRLLVL.

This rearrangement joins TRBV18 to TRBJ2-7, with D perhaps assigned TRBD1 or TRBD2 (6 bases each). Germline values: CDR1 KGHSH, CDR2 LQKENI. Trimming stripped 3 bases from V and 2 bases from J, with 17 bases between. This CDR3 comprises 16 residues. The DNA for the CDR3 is TGTGCCAGCTCACCCCGGACAGTCGGGAGCCCCTACGAGCAGTACTTC. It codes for CASSPRTVGSPYEQYF.

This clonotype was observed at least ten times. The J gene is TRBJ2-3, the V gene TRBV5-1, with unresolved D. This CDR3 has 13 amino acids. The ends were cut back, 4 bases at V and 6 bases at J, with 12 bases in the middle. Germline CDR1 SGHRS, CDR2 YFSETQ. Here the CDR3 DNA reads TGCGCCAGCAGCACACGGATAGGGGATACGCAGTATTTT. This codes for CASSTRIGDTQYF.

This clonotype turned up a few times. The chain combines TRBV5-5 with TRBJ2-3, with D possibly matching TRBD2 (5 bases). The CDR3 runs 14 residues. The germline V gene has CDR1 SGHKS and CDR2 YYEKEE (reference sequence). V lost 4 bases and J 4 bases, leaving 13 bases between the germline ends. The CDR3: CASSITSFADTQYF. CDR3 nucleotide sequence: TGTGCCAGCAGCATTACTAGTTTCGCAGATACGCAGTATTTT.

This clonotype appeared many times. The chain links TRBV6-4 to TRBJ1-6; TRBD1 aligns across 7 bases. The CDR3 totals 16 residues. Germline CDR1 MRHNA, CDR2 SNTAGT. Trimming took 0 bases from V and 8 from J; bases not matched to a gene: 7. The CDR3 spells CASSDSGKGAYSPLHF. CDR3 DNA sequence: TGTGCCAGCAGTGACTCGGGGAAGGGGGCTTATTCACCCCTCCACTTT.

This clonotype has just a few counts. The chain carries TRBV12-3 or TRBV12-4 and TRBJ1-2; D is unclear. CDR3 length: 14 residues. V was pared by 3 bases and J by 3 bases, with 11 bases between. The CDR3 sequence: CASSFGEGYYGYTF. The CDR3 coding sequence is TGTGCCAGCAGTTTTGGCGAAGGATACTATGGCTACACCTTC.

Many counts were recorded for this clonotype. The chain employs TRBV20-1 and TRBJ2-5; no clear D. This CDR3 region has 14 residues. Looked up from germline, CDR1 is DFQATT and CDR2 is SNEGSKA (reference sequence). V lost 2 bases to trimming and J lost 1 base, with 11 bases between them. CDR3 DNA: TGCAGTGCTAGACCATCAGCCTCCCAAGAGACCCAGTACTTC. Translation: CSARPSASQETQYF.

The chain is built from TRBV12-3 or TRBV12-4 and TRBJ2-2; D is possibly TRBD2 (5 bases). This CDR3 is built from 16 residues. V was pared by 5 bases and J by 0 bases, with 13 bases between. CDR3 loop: CASSRGSRANTGELFF. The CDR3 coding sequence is TGTGCCAGCAGTCGGGGATCTAGGGCGAACACCGGGGAGCTGTTTTTT.

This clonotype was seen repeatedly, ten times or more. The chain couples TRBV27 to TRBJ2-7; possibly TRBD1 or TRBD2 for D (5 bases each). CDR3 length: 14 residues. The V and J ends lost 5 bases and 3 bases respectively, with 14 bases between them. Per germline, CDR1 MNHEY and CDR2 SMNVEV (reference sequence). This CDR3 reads CASSPFEGNYEQYF. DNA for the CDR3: TGTGCCAGCAGTCCTTTTGAGGGGAACTACGAGCAGTACTTC.

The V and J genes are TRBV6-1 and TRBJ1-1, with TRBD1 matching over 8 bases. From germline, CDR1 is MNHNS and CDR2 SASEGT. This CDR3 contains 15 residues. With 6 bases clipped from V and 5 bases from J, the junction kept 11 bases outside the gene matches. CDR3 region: CASRDYLTGVTEAFF. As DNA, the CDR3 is TGTGCCAGCAGGGACTACCTGACAGGGGTGACTGAAGCTTTCTTT.

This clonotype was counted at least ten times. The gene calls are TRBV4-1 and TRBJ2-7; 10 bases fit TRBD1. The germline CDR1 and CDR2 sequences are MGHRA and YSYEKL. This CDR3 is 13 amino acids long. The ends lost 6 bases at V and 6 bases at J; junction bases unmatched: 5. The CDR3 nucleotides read TGCGCCAGCAGAGGGACAGGGGAACGCGAGCAGTACTTC. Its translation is CASRGTGEREQYF.

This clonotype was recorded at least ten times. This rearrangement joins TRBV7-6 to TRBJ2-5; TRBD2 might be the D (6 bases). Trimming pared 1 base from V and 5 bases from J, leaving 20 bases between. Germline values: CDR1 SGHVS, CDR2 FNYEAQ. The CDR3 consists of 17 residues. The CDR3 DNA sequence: TGTGCCAGCAGCTTAGGTGGGACTCCGAGACTCGTCGAGACCCAGTACTTC. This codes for CASSLGGTPRLVETQYF.

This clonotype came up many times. Here the CDR3 DNA reads TGTGCCAGCAGCTCTCGGCGCGGGGGCATAGAGACCCAGTACTTC. Amino acids: CASSSRRGGIETQYF. The chain combines TRBV7-2 with TRBJ2-5; TRBD2 is a possible D gene (7 bases). This CDR3 is built from 15 residues. The germline gives CDR1 SGHTA, CDR2 FQGNSA. V lost 4 bases to trimming and J lost 4 bases, with 16 bases between them.

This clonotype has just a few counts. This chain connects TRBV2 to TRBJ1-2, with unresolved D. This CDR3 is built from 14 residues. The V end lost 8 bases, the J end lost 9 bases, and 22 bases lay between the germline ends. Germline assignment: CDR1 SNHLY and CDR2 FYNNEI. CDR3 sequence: CASSLGGSIYRYTF. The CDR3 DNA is TGTGCCAGCTCTCTCGGAGGGTCTATCTACCGCTACACCTTC.